Below, 17 T cell receptor beta chains from the same sample are listed, as sequenced in a study of blood T cell repertoires in COVID-19. Sequencing was performed with immunoSEQ multiplex PCR; in TCRdb, only in-frame clones are kept and a portion is missing. The sample yields more than 70,000 clones, roughly 80% seen once. Sequenced: peripheral blood. The receptors derive from a human donor in a cohort sampled during active COVID-19.

The genes are TRBV5-1 and TRBJ2-1, with 8 nucleotides matching TRBD2. Trimming took 5 bases from V and 2 from J; bases not matched to a gene: 9. CDR3 length: 16 amino acids. CDR1 is SGHRS and CDR2 is YFSETQ in the germline V gene. CDR3 sequence: CASSPDSGAAYNEQFF. The CDR3 DNA follows: TGCGCCAGCAGTCCTGATAGCGGGGCCGCCTACAATGAGCAGTTCTTC.

This chain links TRBV5-1 with TRBJ2-1; 8 nucleotides agree with TRBD2. V was clipped by 0 bases and J by 10 bases; unmatched bases: 12. The germline gives CDR1 SGHRS, CDR2 YFSETQ. The CDR3 extends over 16 amino acids. The CDR3 spells CASSLEARAGGMEQFF. As DNA, the CDR3 is TGCGCCAGCAGCTTGGAGGCTCGGGCGGGAGGTATGGAGCAGTTCTTC.

The gene calls are TRBV7-9 and TRBJ1-6; D is possibly TRBD1 (5 bases). Germline V gives CDR1 SEHNR, CDR2 FQNEAQ (reference sequence). Trimming pared 0 bases from V and 7 bases from J, leaving 13 bases between. There are 16 residues in the CDR3. CDR3 protein: CASSLAGRGRNSPLHF. CDR3 nucleotides: TGTGCCAGCAGCTTAGCCGGGAGGGGCCGAAATTCACCCCTCCACTTT.

The rearrangement links TRBV7-9 to TRBJ2-3; perhaps TRBD1 as D (6 bases). CDR3 length: 16 amino acids. In germline, CDR1 is SEHNR, CDR2 FQNEAQ (reference sequence). Trimming removed 1 base from V and 0 bases from J, with 11 bases in between. The CDR3 DNA reads TGTGCCAGCAGCTTAGGAGGGGGATATAGCACAGATACGCAGTATTTT. Translating it yields CASSLGGGYSTDTQYF.

This clone came up a few times. V usage is TRBV5-4 and J usage is TRBJ2-7; TRBD1 matches at 9 bases. V was pared by 4 bases and J by 4 bases, with 6 bases of the junction left unmatched. This CDR3 is built from 14 residues. CDR1 SGHNT and CDR2 YYREEE come from the germline V gene (reference sequence). This CDR3 is CASSTGGFAYEQYF. The CDR3 region has the DNA TGTGCCAGCAGCACAGGGGGCTTCGCTTACGAGCAGTACTTC.

The chain employs TRBV18 and TRBJ2-1; 7 nucleotides match TRBD2. Unmatched junction bases numbered 4, after V lost 1 base and J lost 4 bases. The germline V gene encodes CDR1 KGHSH and CDR2 LQKENI. This CDR3 is built from 15 residues. Written as DNA, the CDR3 is TGTGCCAGCTCACCACGAGAGGGAGGGTACAATGAGCAGTTCTTC. Its protein product is CASSPREGGYNEQFF.

This CDR3 reads CASSLRGIHGYTF. In nucleotides, the CDR3 is TGTGCCAGCAGTTTACGAGGGATTCATGGCTACACCTTC. V gene TRBV27 combines with J gene TRBJ1-2; D unclear. The CDR3 has 13 amino acids. CDR1 is MNHEY, CDR2 SMNVEV, per germline (reference sequence). Trimming cost V 2 bases and J 6 bases, with 10 bases left between them.

The chain joins TRBV3-1 (or the pseudogene TRBV3-2) to TRBJ2-6; D gene ambiguous. V was trimmed by 0 bases and J by 3 bases, leaving 12 bases between them. The germline V gene has CDR1 LGHDT and CDR2 YNNKEL (reference sequence). The CDR3 is 17 residues long. The CDR3 loop reads CASSQDSPSFGANVLTF. CDR3 in DNA: TGTGCCAGCAGCCAAGATAGCCCGTCCTTTGGGGCCAACGTCCTGACTTTC.

The V call is TRBV19, the J call TRBJ2-5, with TRBD2 matching over 8 bases. J was trimmed by 2 bases and V by 3 bases; bases with no gene match: 11. Per the germline V gene, CDR1 is LNHDA and CDR2 is SQIVND (reference sequence). This CDR3 contains 17 residues. The CDR3 here is CASSMIGASGRQETQYF. The CDR3, as DNA: TGTGCCAGTAGTATGATCGGTGCTAGCGGGCGACAAGAGACCCAGTACTTC.

This chain uses TRBV19 with TRBJ1-2; no definite D call. Germline V gene sequence: CDR1 LNHDA, CDR2 SQIVND (reference sequence). CDR3 length: 14 amino acids. V lost 8 bases and J lost 4, with 17 bases in between. CDR3 amino acids: CASLWADIPYGYTF. The CDR3 region has the DNA TGTGCCAGTCTATGGGCCGACATCCCCTATGGCTACACCTTC. Combining the CDR3 with reference TRBV19 and TRBJ1-2 gives the whole variable domain DGGITQSPKYLFRKEGQNVTLSCEQNLNHDAMYWYRQDPGQGLRLIYYSQIVNDFQKGDIAEGYSVSREKKESFPLTVTSAQKNPTAFYLCASLWADIPYGYTFGSGTRLTVV.

The sample holds one count of this clone. The rearrangement links TRBV5-6 to TRBJ1-1; 7 bases align to TRBD1. The ends lost 5 bases at V and 1 base at J; junction bases unmatched: 8. Per germline, CDR1 SGHDT and CDR2 YYEEEE. There are 15 residues in the CDR3. CDR3 sequence reads: CASSLRTGGNTEAFF. The CDR3 DNA follows: TGTGCCAGCAGTCTCAGGACAGGTGGGAACACTGAAGCTTTCTTT.

V and J are TRBV6-5 and TRBJ2-7; TRBD2 agrees at 7 bases. CDR3 length: 13 residues. Germline V lookup: CDR1 MNHEY, CDR2 SVGAGI. Trimming removed 5 bases from V and 0 bases from J; junction bases left unmatched: 1. CDR3: CASSRTSSYEQYF. CDR3 sequence (DNA): TGTGCCAGCAGTAGGACTAGCTCCTACGAGCAGTACTTC.

The chain is built from TRBV7-3 and TRBJ2-2; 11 positions match TRBD1. Germline CDR1 is SGHTA and CDR2 is FQGTGA. Trimming at V came to 5 bases and at J to 4 bases, leaving 3 bases not matched to a gene. The CDR3 extends over 15 amino acids. In DNA, the CDR3 is TGTGCCAGCAGCGTCGGGACAGGGGGCACCGGGGAGCTGTTTTTT. This sequence encodes CASSVGTGGTGELFF. Variable domain in full (rest from reference TRBV7-3 and TRBJ2-2): GAGVSQTPSNKVTEKGKYVELRCDPISGHTALYWYRQSLGQGPEFLIYFQGTGAADDSGLPNDRFFAVRPEGSVSTLKIQRTERGDSAVYLCASSVGTGGTGELFFGEGSRLTVL.

The chain carries TRBV19 and TRBJ1-5, with TRBD1 matching over 7 bases. The germline V gene encodes CDR1 LNHDA and CDR2 SQIVND (reference sequence). The CDR3 runs to 13 residues. The CDR3 coding sequence is TGTTCCGCCGGAGGGACAGGCAATCAGCCCCAGCATTTT. Its protein is CSAGGTGNQPQHF.

J is TRBJ2-1 and V is TRBV5-1, with D tentatively TRBD2 (6 bases). The CDR3 runs to 15 residues. V dropped 4 bases and J dropped 10 bases, with 21 bases sitting between them. In germline, CDR1 is SGHRS, CDR2 YFSETQ. The CDR3 DNA reads TGCGCCAGCAGCCCCCGGAATCGGGACTTGGGCGAGCAGTTCTTC. Amino acids: CASSPRNRDLGEQFF.

The genes are TRBV28 and TRBJ1-1; D perhaps matches TRBD1 (5 bases). V was pared by 1 base and J by 7 bases, with 16 bases between. The CDR3 extends over 15 amino acids. Looked up from germline, CDR1 is MDHEN and CDR2 is SYDVKM. This chain's CDR3 is CASSLFGGTGLEAFF. In DNA, the CDR3 is TGTGCCAGCAGTTTATTTGGGGGGACCGGGCTTGAAGCTTTCTTT.

The table lists this clone with a count of one. The genes are TRBV6-2 or TRBV6-3 and TRBJ2-7; TRBD2 aligns across 9 bases. V trimming: 6 bases; J trimming: 6 bases; junction bases outside the gene matches: 6. The CDR3 consists of 13 residues. Germline V CDR1 and CDR2: MNHEY, SVGEGT. CDR3 DNA sequence: TGTGCCAGCAGCCACGGGACTAGCTCCGAGCAGTACTTC. Protein: CASSHGTSSEQYF.